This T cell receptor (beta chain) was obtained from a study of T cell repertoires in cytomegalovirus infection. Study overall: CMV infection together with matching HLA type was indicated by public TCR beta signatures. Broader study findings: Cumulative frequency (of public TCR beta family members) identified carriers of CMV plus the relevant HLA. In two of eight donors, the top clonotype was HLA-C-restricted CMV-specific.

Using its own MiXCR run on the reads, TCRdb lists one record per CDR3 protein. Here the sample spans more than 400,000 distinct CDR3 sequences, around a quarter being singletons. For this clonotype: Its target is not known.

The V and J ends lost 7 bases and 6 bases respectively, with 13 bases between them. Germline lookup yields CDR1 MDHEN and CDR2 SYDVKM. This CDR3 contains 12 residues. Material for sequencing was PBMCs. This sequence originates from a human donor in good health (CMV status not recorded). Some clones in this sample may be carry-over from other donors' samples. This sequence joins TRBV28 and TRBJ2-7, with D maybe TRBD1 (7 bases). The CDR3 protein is CASNSGGREQYF. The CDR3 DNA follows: TGTGCCAGCAACTCAGGGGGGCGCGAGCAGTACTTC. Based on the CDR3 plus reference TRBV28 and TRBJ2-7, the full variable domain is DVKVTQSSRYLVKRTGEKVFLECVQDMDHENMFWYRQDPGLGLRLIYFSYDVKMKEKGDIPEGYSVSREKKERFSLILESASTNQTSMYLCASNSGGREQYFGPGTRLTVT.